This T cell receptor (beta chain) was sequenced during a study of neurological immune-mediated disorders. The V end lost 5 bases, the J end lost 3 bases, and 11 bases lay between the germline ends. CDR1 is SGHTA, CDR2 FQGNSA, per germline. CDR3 size: 15 residues. This clonotype was picked up many times. What it binds is unknown. TCRdb processed the 5' RACE reads anew with MiXCR; each CDR3 protein has one entry. The repertoire holds approximately 50,000 distinct CDR3 sequences, with 10% as singletons. Points from the study as a whole: CDR3 amino acid sequences of expanded clones were not shared across subjects, a result suggesting private repertoires in all groups. The level of TCR clonal expansion was highest in patients with HTLV-1-associated myelopathy and lowest in multiple sclerosis, where it fell below the level seen in healthy controls.

Sequenced sample: PBMCs. The gene calls are TRBV7-2 and TRBJ1-6; D remains unclear. This receptor was obtained from a man between 65 and 85 years old with HTLV-1-associated myelopathy (HAM/TSP). The DNA for the CDR3 is TGTGCCAGCAGCATCGGAACAATCTATAATTCACCCCTCCACTTT. Protein: CASSIGTIYNSPLHF.